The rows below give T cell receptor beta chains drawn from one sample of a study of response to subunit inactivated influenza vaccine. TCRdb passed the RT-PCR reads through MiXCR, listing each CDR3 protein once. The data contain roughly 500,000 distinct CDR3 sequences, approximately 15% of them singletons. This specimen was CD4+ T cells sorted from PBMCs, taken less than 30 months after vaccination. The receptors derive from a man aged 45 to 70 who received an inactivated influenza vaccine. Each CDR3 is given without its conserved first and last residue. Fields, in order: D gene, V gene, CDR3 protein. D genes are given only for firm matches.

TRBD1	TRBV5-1	ASRLGTGPYEQY
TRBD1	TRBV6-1	ASSETGGRNQPQH
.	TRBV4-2	ASSPRGGARNNEQF
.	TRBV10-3	AIKQGSTGELF
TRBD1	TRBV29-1	SVKDRVGDTQY
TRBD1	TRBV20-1	SARRGTGGYEQY
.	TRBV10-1	ASSQGMGPDTQY
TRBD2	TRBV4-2	ASSQEKLANIQY
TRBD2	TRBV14	ASSQTGGWTQY
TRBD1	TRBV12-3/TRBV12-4	ASKKTGREGYYGYT
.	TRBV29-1	SVESGVVGKLF
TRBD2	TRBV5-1	ASSLDVAGGSDTQY
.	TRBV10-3	AINQDGYTGELF
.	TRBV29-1	SGGAGRTSEQF
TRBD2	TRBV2	ASKRGSGGAAGELF
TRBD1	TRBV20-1	SARDSRTGGRSGNTIY
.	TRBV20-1	SASPPRNSEKLF
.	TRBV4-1	ASSPVGLGDTQY
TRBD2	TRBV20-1	SAGTSGVNEQF
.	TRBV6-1	ASTLRRDPGTEEQY
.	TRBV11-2	ASSLGQHSGANVLT
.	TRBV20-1	SARAVESQRMETQY
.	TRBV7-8	ASSFKETQY
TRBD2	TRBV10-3	AISSRGRSYEQY
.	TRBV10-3	AISEGLTLNEQF
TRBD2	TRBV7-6	ASSSTSGRWETRY
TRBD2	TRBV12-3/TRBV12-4	ASSSTDSGSQETQY
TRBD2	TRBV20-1	SASQLAGIGRTDTQY
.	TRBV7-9	ASSSAPSSEQY
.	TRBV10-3	AARTGKKGVEQY
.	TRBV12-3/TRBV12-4	ASSHGTYEQY
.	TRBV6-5	ASSLRGPLEPQH
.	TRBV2	ASSEDGVGTGELF
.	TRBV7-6	ASSLATNGELF
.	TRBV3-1	ASSPRRGYTGELF
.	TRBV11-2	ASSDRRLRPLYEQY
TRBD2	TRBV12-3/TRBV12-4	ASSLYGGRTY
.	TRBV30	AWSVGAGQY
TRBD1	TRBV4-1	ASSQEGTGGSTGELF
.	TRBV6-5	ASSYDGRGSYEQY
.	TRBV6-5	ASSRAGEKLF
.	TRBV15	ATSRDRRYEQF
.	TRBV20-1	SASPSGGYNEQF
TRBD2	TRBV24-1	ATSDPRGYNEQF
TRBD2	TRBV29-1	SVNLAGGPYEQY
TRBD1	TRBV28	ASTPPGGNEKLF
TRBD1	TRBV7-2	ASSRTGGSYNEQF
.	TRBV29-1	SVDTALGGFHNEQF
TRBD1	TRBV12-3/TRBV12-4	ASSGGGAYSPLH
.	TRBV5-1	ASSLALAPTSTDTQY
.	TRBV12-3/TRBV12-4	ASSLNDRQGAF
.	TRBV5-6	AGSWSRGGEQF
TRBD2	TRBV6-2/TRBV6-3	ASSRGLASGTTRRAGELF